One sample yielded the 28 T cell receptor beta chains listed below, sequenced in a study of cytomegalovirus exposure and HLA in healthy donors. The PCR made use of 60 Vbeta and 13 Jbeta primers. Method: immunoSEQ multiplex PCR; TCRdb's copy keeps in-frame clones and lacks some. The top ten hold around 1.2% of the sample, which has tens of thousands of clones, about 85% seen once. Sample: PBMCs. The receptors stem from a girl aged 2 to 10 in good health and CMV-seropositive.

This rearrangement joins TRBV27 to TRBJ2-7; D is perhaps TRBD2 (7 bases). Germline V gene data show CDR1 as MNHEY and CDR2 as SMNVEV (reference sequence). V was trimmed by 5 bases and J by 2 bases, leaving 10 bases between them. The CDR3 has 13 residues. CDR3 amino acids: CASSRGGAYEQYF. CDR3 sequence (DNA): TGTGCCAGCAGTAGGGGGGGGGCCTACGAGCAGTACTTC.

This clone was seen once. The chain is built from TRBV30 and TRBJ2-7, with 7 bases lining up with TRBD2. The germline CDR1 and CDR2 sequences are GTSNPN and SVGIG (reference sequence). CDR3 size: 13 residues. The ends lost 5 bases at V and 4 bases at J; junction bases unmatched: 8. CDR3 bases: TGTGCCTGGGGGGGTCGGGGGGATTACGAGCAGTACTTC. Amino acid sequence: CAWGGRGDYEQYF.

The V call is TRBV18, the J call TRBJ2-7; 9 bases are shared with TRBD1. The germline CDR1 and CDR2 sequences are KGHSH and LQKENI. V was clipped by 2 bases and J by 3 bases; unmatched bases: 5. The CDR3 has 15 amino acids. CDR3 region: CASSPYGQGNYEQYF. DNA for the CDR3: TGTGCCAGCTCACCATATGGACAGGGGAACTACGAGCAGTACTTC.

CDR3 nucleotides: TGTGCCAGCAGCTTAGTAACCACAGGGAACGAGCAGTACTTC. Translated: CASSLVTTGNEQYF. The chain joins TRBV7-9 to TRBJ2-7, with D maybe TRBD1 (6 bases). Trimming shortened V by 1 base and J by 5 bases, and 12 bases separated the two germline ends. The CDR3 consists of 14 residues. Looked up from germline, CDR1 is SEHNR and CDR2 is FQNEAQ (reference sequence).

The V gene is TRBV6-1, the J gene TRBJ2-1; D is possibly TRBD1 (5 bases). Germline V gene sequence: CDR1 MNHNS, CDR2 SASEGT. The CDR3 is made up of 15 amino acids. Trimming took off 4 bases at V and 7 bases at J, with 17 bases between the two ends. The CDR3 nucleotides read TGTGCCAGCAGTGTATGGCAGGGTGAGAGGAATGAGCAGTTCTTC. Translation: CASSVWQGERNEQFF.

This sequence joins TRBV6-4 and TRBJ1-1, with 7 bases that match TRBD1. CDR3 length: 14 amino acids. The germline CDR1 and CDR2 sequences are MRHNA and SNTAGT. Trimming cost V 4 bases and J 4 bases; bases outside gene matches: 6. The CDR3 here is CASSGDPGGTEAFF. The CDR3 DNA is TGTGCCAGCAGTGGGGACCCAGGGGGCACTGAAGCTTTCTTT.

The count of this clone is one. The chain has TRBV18 and TRBJ2-7, with 8 bases fitting TRBD1. CDR3 length: 13 residues. V shed 3 bases and J 4 bases; nucleotides not matched to a gene: 2. In germline, CDR1 is KGHSH, CDR2 LQKENI. CDR3 DNA sequence: TGTGCCAGCTCACCTACAGGGGGTTACGAGCAGTACTTC. Its protein product is CASSPTGGYEQYF.

The chain carries TRBV5-1 and TRBJ2-5; a weak D match, TRBD2 (6 bases). Germline assignment: CDR1 SGHRS and CDR2 YFSETQ. The V end lost 4 bases, the J end lost 1 base, and 14 bases lay between the germline ends. The CDR3 consists of 15 residues. The chain's CDR3 is CASSMGGGPQETQYF. The CDR3 DNA reads as TGCGCCAGCAGCATGGGAGGAGGGCCCCAAGAGACCCAGTACTTC.

This clone was observed a handful of times. The V call is TRBV7-2, the J call TRBJ2-1, with 13 nucleotides matching TRBD2. Germline V gene data show CDR1 as SGHTA and CDR2 as FQGNSA. The CDR3 consists of 14 residues. V trimming: 5 bases; J trimming: 15 bases; junction bases outside the gene matches: 10. Written as DNA, the CDR3 is TGTGCCAGCAGCCCGGGACTAGCGGGACGAGGGCCGTTCTTC. This gives the protein CASSPGLAGRGPFF.

On this clone: Other DNA sequences of this sample code for an identical CDR3. The chain combines TRBV28 with TRBJ2-5; maybe TRBD2 (5 bases). With 4 bases removed from V and 5 bases from J, the gap between germline ends came to 8 bases. Germline V gives CDR1 MDHEN, CDR2 SYDVKM. The CDR3 extends over 12 amino acids. The CDR3 spells CASSSGLETQYF. The CDR3 DNA sequence: TGTGCCAGCAGTTCCGGACTGGAGACCCAGTACTTC.

This clone was picked up a small number of times. The CDR3 bases are TGTGCCAGCAGTGATGACAGGGAAAGACAGCCCCAGCATTTT. It codes for CASSDDRERQPQHF. This chain connects TRBV2 to TRBJ1-5; 7 nucleotides match TRBD1. The J segment lost 7 bases and the V segment lost 3 bases, leaving 6 bases of the junction unmatched. Germline V gives CDR1 SNHLY, CDR2 FYNNEI. The CDR3 totals 14 residues.

The gene calls are TRBV11-2 and TRBJ2-7; 9 bases are a match to TRBD2. The germline V gene has CDR1 SGHAT and CDR2 FQNNGV. The CDR3 totals 14 residues. Losses at the gene ends were 8 bases for V and 3 bases for J; bases not matched to a gene: 8. CDR3 sequence: CASGPTSGNYEQYF. CDR3 bases: TGTGCCAGCGGACCGACTAGCGGAAACTACGAGCAGTACTTC.

The rearrangement uses TRBV6-7 and TRBJ2-2; D is possibly TRBD1 (8 bases). TRBV6-7 is noted as an ORF with a role that remains uncertain. V lost 0 bases to trimming and J lost 5 bases, with 19 bases between them. This CDR3 is built from 18 residues. CDR3 in amino acids: CASSYSEQGGGETGELFF. The CDR3 DNA reads as TGTGCCAGCAGTTACTCGGAACAGGGGGGAGGGGAGACCGGGGAGCTGTTTTTT.

The V gene is TRBV2, the J gene TRBJ2-7; 8 bases are a match to TRBD1. Germline V lookup: CDR1 SNHLY, CDR2 FYNNEI. The V segment lost 10 bases and the J segment 5 bases; nucleotides outside the gene matches: 10. This CDR3 is built from 13 residues. The CDR3 bases are TGTGCCACCGAGGACAGGGACTTCCACGAGCAGTACTTC. Translation gives CATEDRDFHEQYF.

The rearrangement links TRBV5-4 to TRBJ1-5; D is perhaps TRBD1 (5 bases). Trimming removed 1 base from V and 3 bases from J, with 8 bases in between. The CDR3 runs 14 residues. The germline CDR1 and CDR2 sequences are SGHNT and YYREEE (reference sequence). The CDR3, as DNA: TGTGCCAGCAGCTTGCCAGGGATCAATCAGCCCCAGCATTTT. It specifies CASSLPGINQPQHF.

This clone was seen only a few times. The chain combines TRBV30 with TRBJ2-5; D is possibly TRBD1 (5 bases). The CDR3 sequence is 16 residues long. In germline, CDR1 is GTSNPN, CDR2 SVGIG (reference sequence). The V end was cut by 1 base, the J end by 2 bases, with 17 bases between. The CDR3 spells CAWSGQTSGRQETQYF. DNA of the CDR3: TGTGCCTGGAGTGGTCAAACGTCAGGGCGTCAAGAGACCCAGTACTTC.

This clone showed up just once. The genes are TRBV28 and TRBJ1-2, with D perhaps matching TRBD1 (5 bases). V lost 3 bases and J lost 0, with 11 bases in between. Per germline, CDR1 MDHEN and CDR2 SYDVKM. The CDR3 is 15 amino acids. Here the CDR3 reads CASSLLTDSNYGYTF. In DNA, the CDR3 is TGTGCCAGCAGTTTGTTGACAGATTCTAACTATGGCTACACCTTC.

This chain links TRBV6-6 with TRBJ1-2; D gene unclear. The germline V gene has CDR1 MNHNY and CDR2 SVGAGI (reference sequence). With 0 bases removed from V and 5 bases from J, the gap between germline ends came to 13 bases. The CDR3 is 15 residues long. CDR3 in DNA: TGTGCCAGCAGTTACTCGTCCAGGAATCGTTATGGCTACACCTTC. This codes for CASSYSSRNRYGYTF.

This clone is a singleton in its sample. This rearrangement joins TRBV7-2 to TRBJ1-2; a possible D gene is TRBD1 (5 bases). Germline values: CDR1 SGHTA, CDR2 FQGNSA. CDR3 length equals 16 residues. Trimming cost V 5 bases and J 6 bases, with 22 bases left between them. Here the CDR3 reads CASSNPFRGLTDGYTF. The DNA of the CDR3 is TGTGCCAGCAGCAACCCATTCCGGGGACTGACTGATGGCTACACCTTC.

The CDR3 reads CASSIAVGGQIPYGYTF. The CDR3 nucleotides are TGTGCCAGCAGCATAGCCGTGGGGGGGCAAATTCCCTACGGCTACACCTTC. The rearrangement joins TRBV28 to TRBJ1-2, with D possibly TRBD1 on 6 matching bases. The V gene lost 6 bases and the J gene lost 8 bases, with 28 bases spanning the gap. The length of the CDR3 is 17 residues. Looked up from germline, CDR1 is MDHEN and CDR2 is SYDVKM.

The sample holds a few counts of this clone. The chain joins TRBV29-1 to TRBJ1-3; D gene uncertain. Trimming cost V 5 bases and J 3 bases, with 14 bases left between them. This CDR3 has 14 residues. Germline V lookup: CDR1 SQVTM, CDR2 ANQGSEA. CDR3 region: CSVLGGFIGNTIYF. The CDR3 DNA follows: TGCAGCGTTCTAGGTGGCTTTATTGGAAACACCATATATTTT. The whole variable domain, filled in from reference TRBV29-1 and TRBJ1-3, reads SAVISQKPSRDICQRGTSLTIQCQVDSQVTMMFWYRQQPGQSLTLIATANQGSEATYESGFVIDKFPISRPNLTFSTLTVSNMSPEDSSIYLCSVLGGFIGNTIYFGEGSWLTVV.

This clone was counted a few times. The chain carries TRBV7-9 and TRBJ1-1, with D maybe TRBD1 (5 bases). Germline values: CDR1 SEHNR, CDR2 FQNEAQ (reference sequence). This CDR3 is built from 14 residues. Trimming removed 5 bases at V and 5 bases at J, with 15 bases between. CDR3 amino acids: CASSLPTGGTEAFF. The CDR3 DNA sequence: TGTGCCAGCAGCCTGCCCACAGGAGGGACTGAAGCTTTCTTT. Complete variable domain (other parts from reference TRBV7-9 and TRBJ1-1): DTGVSQNPRHKITKRGQNVTFRCDPISEHNRLYWYRQTLGQGPEFLTYFQNEAQLEKSRLLSDRFSAERPKGSFSTLEIQRTEQGDSAMYLCASSLPTGGTEAFFGQGTRLTVV.

The chain employs TRBV28 and TRBJ2-2; no definite D call. CDR1 and CDR2 (germline): MDHEN, SYDVKM. CDR3 length: 11 residues. The V gene lost 8 bases and the J gene lost 6 bases, with 7 bases spanning the gap. The CDR3 reads CASVLAGELFF. The DNA of the CDR3 is TGTGCCAGCGTCCTAGCCGGGGAGCTGTTTTTT.

The chain joins TRBV5-4 to TRBJ2-1, with D possibly being TRBD1 (5 bases). The CDR3 is made up of 13 amino acids. CDR1 SGHNT and CDR2 YYREEE come from the germline V gene (reference sequence). Trimming removed 0 bases from V and 6 bases from J, with 7 bases in between. Here the CDR3 reads CASSLDRGNEQFF. The CDR3 coding sequence is TGTGCCAGCAGCTTGGATAGGGGCAATGAGCAGTTCTTC. Full variable domain (remainder filled in from reference TRBV5-4 and TRBJ2-1): ETGVTQSPTHLIKTRGQQVTLRCSSQSGHNTVSWYQQALGQGPQFIFQYYREEENGRGNFPPRFSGLQFPNYSSELNVNALELDDSALYLCASSLDRGNEQFFGPGTRLTVL.

This chain links TRBV29-1 with TRBJ1-1; D is unclear. Germline CDR1 reads SQVTM; CDR2 reads ANQGSEA. This CDR3 spans 12 amino acids. V was cut by 1 base and J by 6 bases, with 9 bases left in between. Here the CDR3 reads CSVEVGVSEAFF. The CDR3 DNA is TGCAGCGTTGAAGTCGGAGTTTCTGAAGCTTTCTTT.

The chain combines TRBV7-9 with TRBJ2-2, with a weak D call TRBD2 (5 bases). This CDR3 is built from 15 residues. In germline, CDR1 is SEHNR, CDR2 FQNEAQ (reference sequence). V lost 1 base, J lost 1 base, and 7 bases lay in between. The CDR3 spells CASSLEGGNTGELFF. CDR3 nucleotides: TGTGCCAGCAGCTTAGAAGGAGGGAACACCGGGGAGCTGTTTTTT. The entire variable domain, with the rest obtained from reference TRBV7-9 and TRBJ2-2, is as follows: DTGVSQNPRHKITKRGQNVTFRCDPISEHNRLYWYRQTLGQGPEFLTYFQNEAQLEKSRLLSDRFSAERPKGSFSTLEIQRTEQGDSAMYLCASSLEGGNTGELFFGEGSRLTVL.

CDR3 DNA: TGTGCCAGCAGCTTAGAGGAGGGGCATTATGAGCAGTTCTTC. Translated, it gives CASSLEEGHYEQFF. The gene calls are TRBV7-6 and TRBJ2-1, with D tentatively TRBD2 (6 bases). Germline lookup yields CDR1 SGHVS and CDR2 FNYEAQ. V was shortened by 1 base and J by 8 bases, with 12 bases between the two germline ends. The CDR3 length is 14 residues.

This clone was seen a few times. This chain's CDR3 is CASIYPGPNEKLFF. CDR3 DNA: TGTGCCAGTATTTATCCGGGTCCTAATGAAAAACTGTTTTTT. The chain joins TRBV19 to TRBJ1-4; D gene ambiguous. CDR1 is LNHDA, CDR2 SQIVND, per germline (reference sequence). V was pared by 7 bases and J by 3 bases, with 12 bases between. The CDR3 sequence is 14 residues long.